This TCR beta chain is from a study of T cells in Graves' hyperthyroidism and ophthalmopathy. The CDR3 totals 14 residues. Germline V gene lookup returns CDR1 SEHNR and CDR2 FQNEAQ (reference sequence). J was trimmed by 7 bases and V by 5 bases; bases with no gene match: 7. Study-wide results and caveats: The model identified upcoming ophthalmopathy a median approximately 6.4 months ahead of onset.

Amplification of TCR beta CDR3 regions used RNA as the template. The HTBI primer set drove a first-round RT-PCR of the TCR CDR3. TCRdb itself ran the multiplex PCR reads through MiXCR, one entry per CDR3 protein. The sample yields about 570,000 distinct CDR3 sequences, 14% seen once. Absent ophthalmopathy progression within 18 months defined stable Graves' hyperthyroidism. Notes on this clonotype: Its antigen remains unknown.

Sequenced sample: blood. The chain uses TRBV7-9 and TRBJ1-5; 8 nucleotides match TRBD1. The clonotype originates from a woman aged 40 to 49 with Graves' hyperthyroidism. The CDR3 DNA reads as TGTGCCAGCAGCCCTCAGGGGGCGGAACAGCCCCAGCATTTT. It encodes CASSPQGAEQPQHF.